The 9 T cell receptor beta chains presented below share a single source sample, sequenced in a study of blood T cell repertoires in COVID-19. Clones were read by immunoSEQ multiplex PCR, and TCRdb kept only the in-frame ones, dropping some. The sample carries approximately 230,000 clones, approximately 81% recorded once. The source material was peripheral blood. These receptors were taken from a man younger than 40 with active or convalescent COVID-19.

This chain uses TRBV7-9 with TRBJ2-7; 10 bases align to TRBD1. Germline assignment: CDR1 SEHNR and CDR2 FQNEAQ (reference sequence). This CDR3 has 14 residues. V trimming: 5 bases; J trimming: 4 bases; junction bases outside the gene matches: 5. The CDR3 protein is CASSPRTGGYEQYF. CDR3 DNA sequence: TGTGCCAGCAGCCCGCGGACAGGGGGATACGAGCAGTACTTC.

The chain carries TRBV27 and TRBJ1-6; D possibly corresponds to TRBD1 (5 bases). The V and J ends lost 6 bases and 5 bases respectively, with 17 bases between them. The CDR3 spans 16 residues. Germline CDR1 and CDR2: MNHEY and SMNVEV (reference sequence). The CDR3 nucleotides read TGTGCCAGCAGCTTAAAGAGACAGATACATAATTCACCCCTCCACTTT. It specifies CASSLKRQIHNSPLHF.

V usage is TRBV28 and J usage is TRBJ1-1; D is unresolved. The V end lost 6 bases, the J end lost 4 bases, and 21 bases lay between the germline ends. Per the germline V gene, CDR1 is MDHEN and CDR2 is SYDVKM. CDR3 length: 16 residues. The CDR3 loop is CASSNDRVVSSTEAFF. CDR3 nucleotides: TGTGCCAGCAGCAACGACCGGGTAGTAAGTAGCACTGAAGCTTTCTTT.

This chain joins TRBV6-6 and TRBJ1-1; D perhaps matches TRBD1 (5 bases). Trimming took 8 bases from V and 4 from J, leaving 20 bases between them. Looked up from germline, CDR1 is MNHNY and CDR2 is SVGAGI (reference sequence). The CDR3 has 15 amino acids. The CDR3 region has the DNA TGTGCCAGCGCCCCCGTCAGAGAAAGGGGCACTGAAGCTTTCTTT. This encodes CASAPVRERGTEAFF.

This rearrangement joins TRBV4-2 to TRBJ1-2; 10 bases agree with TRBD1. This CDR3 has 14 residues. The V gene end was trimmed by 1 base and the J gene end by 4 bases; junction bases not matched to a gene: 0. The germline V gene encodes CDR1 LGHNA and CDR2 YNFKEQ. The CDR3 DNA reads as TGTGCCAGCAGCCAAGGGACAGGGGGCTATGGCTACACCTTC. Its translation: CASSQGTGGYGYTF.

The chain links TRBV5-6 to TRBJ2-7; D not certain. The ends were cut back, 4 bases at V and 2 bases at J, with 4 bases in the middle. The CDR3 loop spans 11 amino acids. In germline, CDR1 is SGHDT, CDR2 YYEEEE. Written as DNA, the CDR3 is TGTGCCAGCAGCAGCGCCTACGAGCAGTACTTC. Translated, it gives CASSSAYEQYF.

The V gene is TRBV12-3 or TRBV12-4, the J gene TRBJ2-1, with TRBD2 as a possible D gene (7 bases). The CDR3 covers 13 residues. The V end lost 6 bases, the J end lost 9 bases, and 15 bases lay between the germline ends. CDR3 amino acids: CASRGGAEGEQFF. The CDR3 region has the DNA TGTGCCAGCAGGGGGGGGGCGGAGGGTGAGCAGTTCTTC.

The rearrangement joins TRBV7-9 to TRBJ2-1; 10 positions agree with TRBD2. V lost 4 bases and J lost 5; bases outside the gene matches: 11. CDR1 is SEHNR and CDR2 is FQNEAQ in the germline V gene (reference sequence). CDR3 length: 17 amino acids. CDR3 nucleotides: TGTGCCAGCAGCTCTTTAGCGGGGGGCCCCCTTGACAATGAGCAGTTCTTC. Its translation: CASSSLAGGPLDNEQFF.

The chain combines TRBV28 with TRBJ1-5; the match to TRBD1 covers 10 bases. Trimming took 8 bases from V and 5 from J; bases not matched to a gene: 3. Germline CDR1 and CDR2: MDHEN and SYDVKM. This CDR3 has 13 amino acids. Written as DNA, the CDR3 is TGTGCCAGCTTAGACAGGGGGCATCAGCCCCAGCATTTT. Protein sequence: CASLDRGHQPQHF. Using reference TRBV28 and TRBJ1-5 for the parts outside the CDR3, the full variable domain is DVKVTQSSRYLVKRTGEKVFLECVQDMDHENMFWYRQDPGLGLRLIYFSYDVKMKEKGDIPEGYSVSREKKERFSLILESASTNQTSMYLCASLDRGHQPQHFGDGTRLSIL.